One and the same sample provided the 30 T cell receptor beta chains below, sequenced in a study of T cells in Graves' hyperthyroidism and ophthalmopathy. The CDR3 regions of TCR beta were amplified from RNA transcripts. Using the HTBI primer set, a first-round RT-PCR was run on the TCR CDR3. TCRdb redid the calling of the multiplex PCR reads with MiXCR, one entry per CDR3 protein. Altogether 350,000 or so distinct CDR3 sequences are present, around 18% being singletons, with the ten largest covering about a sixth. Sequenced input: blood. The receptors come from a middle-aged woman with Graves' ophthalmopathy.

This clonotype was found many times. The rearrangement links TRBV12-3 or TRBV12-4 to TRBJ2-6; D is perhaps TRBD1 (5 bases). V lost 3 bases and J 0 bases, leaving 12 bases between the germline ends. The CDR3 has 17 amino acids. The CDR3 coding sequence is TGTGCCAGCAGTTTGGACGTAGGACACTCTGGGGCCAACGTCCTGACTTTC. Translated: CASSLDVGHSGANVLTF.

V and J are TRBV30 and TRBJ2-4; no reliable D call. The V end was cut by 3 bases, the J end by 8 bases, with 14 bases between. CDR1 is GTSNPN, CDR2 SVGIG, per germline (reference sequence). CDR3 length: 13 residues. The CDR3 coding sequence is TGTGCCTGGAGCGGTGTGACTGGGGACATTCAGTACTTC. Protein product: CAWSGVTGDIQYF.

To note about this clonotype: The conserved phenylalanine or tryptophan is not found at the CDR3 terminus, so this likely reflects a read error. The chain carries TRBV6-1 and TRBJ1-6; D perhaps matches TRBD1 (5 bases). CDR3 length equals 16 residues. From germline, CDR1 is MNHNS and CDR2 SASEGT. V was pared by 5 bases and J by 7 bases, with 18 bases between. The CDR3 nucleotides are TGTGCCAGCAGTCGATTGACAGAAAGCCTCAATTCACCCCTCCACCTT. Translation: CASSRLTESLNSPLHL.

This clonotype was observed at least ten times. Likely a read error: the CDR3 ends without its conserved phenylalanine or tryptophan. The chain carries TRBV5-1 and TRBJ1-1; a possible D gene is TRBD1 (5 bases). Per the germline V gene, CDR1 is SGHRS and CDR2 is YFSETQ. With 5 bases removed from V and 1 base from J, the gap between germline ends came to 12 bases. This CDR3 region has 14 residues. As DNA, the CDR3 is TGCGCCAGCAGTAGGGGCGGAGAGAACACTGAAGCTTTCCTT. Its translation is CASSRGGENTEAFL.

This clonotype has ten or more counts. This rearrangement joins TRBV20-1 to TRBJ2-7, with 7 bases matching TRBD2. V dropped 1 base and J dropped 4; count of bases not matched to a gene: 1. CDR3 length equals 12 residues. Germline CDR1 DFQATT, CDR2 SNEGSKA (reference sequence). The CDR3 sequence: CSARGLAYEQYF. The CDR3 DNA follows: TGCAGTGCTAGAGGACTAGCTTACGAGCAGTACTTC.

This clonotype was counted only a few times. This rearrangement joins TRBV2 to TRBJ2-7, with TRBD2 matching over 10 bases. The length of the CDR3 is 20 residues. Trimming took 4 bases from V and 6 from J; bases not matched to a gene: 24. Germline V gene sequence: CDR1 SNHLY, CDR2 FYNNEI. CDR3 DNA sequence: TGTGCCAGCAGTGGGACTAGCGGCCGCCGATCCCTACGTGATCCGTTCGAGCAGTACTTC. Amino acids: CASSGTSGRRSLRDPFEQYF.

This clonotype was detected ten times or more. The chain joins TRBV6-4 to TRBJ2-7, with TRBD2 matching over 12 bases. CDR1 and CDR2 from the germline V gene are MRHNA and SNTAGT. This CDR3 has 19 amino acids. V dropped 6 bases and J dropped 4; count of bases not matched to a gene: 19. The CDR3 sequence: CASSRSLAGGPFLYYEQYF. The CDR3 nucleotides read TGTGCCAGCAGCCGAAGTCTAGCGGGAGGGCCTTTCTTGTATTACGAGCAGTACTTC.

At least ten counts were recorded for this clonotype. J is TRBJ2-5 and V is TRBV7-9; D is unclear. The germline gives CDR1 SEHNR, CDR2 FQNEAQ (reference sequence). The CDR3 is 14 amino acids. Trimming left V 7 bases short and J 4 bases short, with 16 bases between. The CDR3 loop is CASNPLGRAETQYF. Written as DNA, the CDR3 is TGTGCCAGCAACCCCCTGGGCCGGGCAGAGACCCAGTACTTC.

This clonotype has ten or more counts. The CDR3 loop reads CAWSTITRYEQYF. In DNA, the CDR3 is TGTGCCTGGAGTACAATCACTAGATACGAGCAGTACTTC. V gene TRBV30 combines with J gene TRBJ2-7, with D possibly being TRBD2 (5 bases). The length of the CDR3 is 13 residues. Germline V gene lookup returns CDR1 GTSNPN and CDR2 SVGIG (reference sequence). V lost 2 bases and J lost 4, with 12 bases in between.

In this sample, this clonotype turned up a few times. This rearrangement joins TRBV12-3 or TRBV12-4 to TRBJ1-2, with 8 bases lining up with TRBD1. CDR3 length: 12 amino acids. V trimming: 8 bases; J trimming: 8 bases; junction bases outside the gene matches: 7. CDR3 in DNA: TGTGCCAGCGAAGGGCAGGGGGCGGGCTACACCTTC. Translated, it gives CASEGQGAGYTF.

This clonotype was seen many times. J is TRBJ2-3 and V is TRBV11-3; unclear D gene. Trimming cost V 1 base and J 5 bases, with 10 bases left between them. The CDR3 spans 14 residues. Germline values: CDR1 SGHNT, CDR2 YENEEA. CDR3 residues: CASSLGGLEDTQYF. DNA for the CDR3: TGTGCCAGCAGCTTAGGTGGTTTGGAAGATACGCAGTATTTT.

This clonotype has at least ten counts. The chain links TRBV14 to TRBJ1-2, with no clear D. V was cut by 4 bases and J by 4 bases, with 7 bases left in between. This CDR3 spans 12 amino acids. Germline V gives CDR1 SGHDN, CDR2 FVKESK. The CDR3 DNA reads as TGTGCCAGCAGCCGGGGAGCCTATGGCTACACCTTC. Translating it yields CASSRGAYGYTF. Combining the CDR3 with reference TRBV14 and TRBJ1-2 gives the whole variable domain EAGVTQFPSHSVIEKGQTVTLRCDPISGHDNLYWYRRVMGKEIKFLLHFVKESKQDESGMPNNRFLAERTGGTYSTLKVQPAELEDSGVYFCASSRGAYGYTFGSGTRLTVV.

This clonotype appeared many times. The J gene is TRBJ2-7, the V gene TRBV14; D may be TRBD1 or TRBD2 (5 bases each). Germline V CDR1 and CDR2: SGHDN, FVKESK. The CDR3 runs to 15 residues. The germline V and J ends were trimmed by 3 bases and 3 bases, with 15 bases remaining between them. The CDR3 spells CASSHQGPRLYEQYF. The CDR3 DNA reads TGTGCCAGCAGCCACCAGGGACCCCGTCTCTACGAGCAGTACTTC.

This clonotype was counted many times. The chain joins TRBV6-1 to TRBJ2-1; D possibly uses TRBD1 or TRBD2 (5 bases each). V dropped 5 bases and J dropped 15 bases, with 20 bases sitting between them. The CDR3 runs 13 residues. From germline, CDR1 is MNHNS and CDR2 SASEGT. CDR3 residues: CASSLGTPGWLFF. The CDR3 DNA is TGTGCCAGCAGTCTCGGGACCCCAGGATGGCTGTTCTTC.

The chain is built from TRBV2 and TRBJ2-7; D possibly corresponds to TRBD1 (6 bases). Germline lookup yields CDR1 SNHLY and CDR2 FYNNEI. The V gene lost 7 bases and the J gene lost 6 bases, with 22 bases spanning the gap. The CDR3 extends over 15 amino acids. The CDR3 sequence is CASKEGGVPYSEQYF. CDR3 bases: TGTGCCAGCAAGGAAGGGGGAGTGCCGTATTCCGAGCAGTACTTC. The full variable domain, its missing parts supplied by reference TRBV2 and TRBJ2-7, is EPEVTQTPSHQVTQMGQEVILRCVPISNHLYFYWYRQILGQKVEFLVSFYNNEISEKSEIFDDQFSVERPDGSNFTLKIRSTKLEDSAMYFCASKEGGVPYSEQYFGPGTRLTVT.

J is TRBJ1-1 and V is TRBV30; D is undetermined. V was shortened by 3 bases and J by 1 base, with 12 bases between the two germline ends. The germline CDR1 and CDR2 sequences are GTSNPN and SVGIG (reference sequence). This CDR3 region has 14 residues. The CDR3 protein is CAWSALPANTEAFF. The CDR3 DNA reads TGTGCCTGGAGCGCCCTGCCGGCGAACACTGAAGCTTTCTTT.

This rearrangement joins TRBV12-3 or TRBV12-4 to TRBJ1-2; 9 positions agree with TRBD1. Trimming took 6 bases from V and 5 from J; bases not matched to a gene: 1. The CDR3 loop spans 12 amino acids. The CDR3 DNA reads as TGTGCCAGCAGAGGACAGGGGTATGGCTACACCTTC. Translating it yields CASRGQGYGYTF.

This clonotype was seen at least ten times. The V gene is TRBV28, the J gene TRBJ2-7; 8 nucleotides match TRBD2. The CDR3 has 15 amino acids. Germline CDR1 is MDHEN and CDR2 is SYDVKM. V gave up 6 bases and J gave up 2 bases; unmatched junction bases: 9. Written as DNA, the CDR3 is TGTGCCAGCAGGACAACCGGGACTAGGACCTACGAGCAGTACTTC. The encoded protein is CASRTTGTRTYEQYF. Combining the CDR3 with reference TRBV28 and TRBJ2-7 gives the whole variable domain DVKVTQSSRYLVKRTGEKVFLECVQDMDHENMFWYRQDPGLGLRLIYFSYDVKMKEKGDIPEGYSVSREKKERFSLILESASTNQTSMYLCASRTTGTRTYEQYFGPGTRLTVT.

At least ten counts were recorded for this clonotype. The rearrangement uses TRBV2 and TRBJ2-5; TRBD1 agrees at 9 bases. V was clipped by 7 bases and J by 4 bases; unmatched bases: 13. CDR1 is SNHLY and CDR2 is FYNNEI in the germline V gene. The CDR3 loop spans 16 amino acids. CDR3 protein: CASKENRGRFSETQYF. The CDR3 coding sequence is TGTGCCAGCAAAGAAAACAGGGGGCGGTTTTCAGAGACCCAGTACTTC.

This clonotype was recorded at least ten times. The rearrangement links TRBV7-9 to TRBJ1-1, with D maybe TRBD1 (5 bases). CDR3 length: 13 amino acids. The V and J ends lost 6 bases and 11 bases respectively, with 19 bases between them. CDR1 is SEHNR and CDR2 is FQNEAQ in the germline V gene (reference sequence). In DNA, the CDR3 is TGTGCCAGCAGTCCCTCTGTTGGGGCAGGGGCTTTCTTT. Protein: CASSPSVGAGAFF.

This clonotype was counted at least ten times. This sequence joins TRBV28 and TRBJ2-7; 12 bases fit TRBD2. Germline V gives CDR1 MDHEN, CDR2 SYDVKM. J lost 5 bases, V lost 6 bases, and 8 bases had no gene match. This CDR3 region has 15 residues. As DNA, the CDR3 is TGTGCCAGCAGCATAGGACTAGCGGGACGGGACGAGCAGTACTTC. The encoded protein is CASSIGLAGRDEQYF.

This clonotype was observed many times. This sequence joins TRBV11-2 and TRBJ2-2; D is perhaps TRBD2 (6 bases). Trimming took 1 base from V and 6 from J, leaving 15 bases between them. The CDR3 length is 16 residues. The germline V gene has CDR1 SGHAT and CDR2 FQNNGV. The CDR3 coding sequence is TGTGCCAGCAGCTTAGGCGTAGCGGTCTCCGCCGGGGAGCTGTTTTTT. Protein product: CASSLGVAVSAGELFF. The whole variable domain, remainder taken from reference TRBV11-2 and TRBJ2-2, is EAGVAQSPRYKIIEKRQSVAFWCNPISGHATLYWYQQILGQGPKLLIQFQNNGVVDDSQLPKDRFSAERLKGVDSTLKIQPAKLEDSAVYLCASSLGVAVSAGELFFGEGSRLTVL.

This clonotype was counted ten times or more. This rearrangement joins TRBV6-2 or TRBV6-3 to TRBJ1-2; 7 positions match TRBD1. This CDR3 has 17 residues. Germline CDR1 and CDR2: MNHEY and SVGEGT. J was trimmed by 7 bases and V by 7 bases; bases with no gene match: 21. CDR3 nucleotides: TGTGCCAGCATCCAAGCGCCGGGACAGCACCCAGCGGGTGGCTACACCTTC. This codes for CASIQAPGQHPAGGYTF.

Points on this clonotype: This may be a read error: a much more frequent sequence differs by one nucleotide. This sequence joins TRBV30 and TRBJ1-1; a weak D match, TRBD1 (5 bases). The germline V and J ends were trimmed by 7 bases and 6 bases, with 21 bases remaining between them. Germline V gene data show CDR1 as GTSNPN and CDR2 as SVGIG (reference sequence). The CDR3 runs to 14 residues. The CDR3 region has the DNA TGTGCCTCATTCAGGGTAGGGGTAAGGGCTGAAGCTTTCTTT. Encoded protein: CASFRVGVRAEAFF.

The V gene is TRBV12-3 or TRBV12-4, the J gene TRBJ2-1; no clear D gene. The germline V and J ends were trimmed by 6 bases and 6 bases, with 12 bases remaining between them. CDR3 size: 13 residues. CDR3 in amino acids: CASSDRTVNEQFF. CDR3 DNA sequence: TGTGCCAGCAGCGACCGGACGGTCAATGAGCAGTTCTTC.

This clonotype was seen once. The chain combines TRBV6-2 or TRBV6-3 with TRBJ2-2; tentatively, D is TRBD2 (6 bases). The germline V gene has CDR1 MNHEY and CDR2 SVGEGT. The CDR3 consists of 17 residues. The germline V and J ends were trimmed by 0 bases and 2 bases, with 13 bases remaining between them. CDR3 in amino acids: CASSYSFQRANTGELFF. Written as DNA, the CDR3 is TGTGCCAGCAGTTACTCGTTCCAGCGGGCTAACACCGGGGAGCTGTTTTTT.

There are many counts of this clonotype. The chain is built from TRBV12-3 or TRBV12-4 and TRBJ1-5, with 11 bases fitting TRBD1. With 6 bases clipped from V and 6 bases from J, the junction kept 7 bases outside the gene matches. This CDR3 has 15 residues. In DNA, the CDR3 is TGTGCCAGCAGCTTATCCGGGACAGGGGGTCAGCCCCAGCATTTT. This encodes CASSLSGTGGQPQHF.

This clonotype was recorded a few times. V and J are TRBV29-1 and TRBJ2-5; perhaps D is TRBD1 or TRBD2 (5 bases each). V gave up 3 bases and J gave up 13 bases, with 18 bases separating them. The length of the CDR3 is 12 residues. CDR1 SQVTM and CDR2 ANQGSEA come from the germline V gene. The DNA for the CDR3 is TGCAGCGTTGACCCCCGGGACCGCTTCGGGTACTTC. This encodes CSVDPRDRFGYF.

CDR3 in DNA: TGTGCCAGCAGCCAAGACCCTCAGGGGTATCAGCCCCAGCATTTT. Translation gives CASSQDPQGYQPQHF. The V and J genes are TRBV3-1 and TRBJ1-5; D possibly corresponds to TRBD1 (6 bases). CDR1 and CDR2 (germline): LGHDT, YNNKEL (reference sequence). The CDR3 spans 15 residues. Deletions cut 0 bases from V and 5 bases from J, with 11 bases between.

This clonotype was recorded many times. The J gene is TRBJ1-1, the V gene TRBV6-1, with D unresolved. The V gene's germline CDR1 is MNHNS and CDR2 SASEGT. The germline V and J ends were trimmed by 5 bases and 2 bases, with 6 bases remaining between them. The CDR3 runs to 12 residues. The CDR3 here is CASSRPNTEAFF. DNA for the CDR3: TGTGCCAGCAGTCGGCCCAACACTGAAGCTTTCTTT.